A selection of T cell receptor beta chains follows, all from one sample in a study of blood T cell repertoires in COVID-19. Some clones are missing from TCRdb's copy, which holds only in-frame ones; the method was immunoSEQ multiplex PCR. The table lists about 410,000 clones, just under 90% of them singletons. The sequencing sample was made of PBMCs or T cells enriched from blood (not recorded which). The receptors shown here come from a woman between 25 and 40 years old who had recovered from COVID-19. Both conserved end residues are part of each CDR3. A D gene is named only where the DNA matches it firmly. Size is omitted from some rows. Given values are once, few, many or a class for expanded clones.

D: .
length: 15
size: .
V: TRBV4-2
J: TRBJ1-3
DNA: TGTGCCAGCAGCCAAGCTACAGGGTCTGGAAACACCATATATTTT
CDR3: CASSQATGSGNTIYF

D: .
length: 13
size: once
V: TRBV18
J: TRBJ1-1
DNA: TGTGCCAGCCTACAGGGACCGAACACTGAAGCTTTCTTT
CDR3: CASLQGPNTEAFF

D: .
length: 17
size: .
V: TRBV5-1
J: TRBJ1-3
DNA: TGCGCCAGCAGCTTGGGTGGCGGTCCGATCTCTGGAAACACCATATATTTT
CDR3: CASSLGGGPISGNTIYF

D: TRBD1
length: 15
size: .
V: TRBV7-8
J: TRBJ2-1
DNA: TGTGCCAGCAGCTCCGGGACAGGATACTACAATGAGCAGTTCTTC
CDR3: CASSSGTGYYNEQFF

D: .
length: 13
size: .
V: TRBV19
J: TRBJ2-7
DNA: TGTGCCACCTCCTGGGGGCCCAAATACGAGCAGTACTTC
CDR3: CATSWGPKYEQYF

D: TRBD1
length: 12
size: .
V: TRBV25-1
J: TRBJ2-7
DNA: TGTGCCAGCAGTGAATCGGCAGGGGGTCCCCACTTC
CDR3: CASSESAGGPHF

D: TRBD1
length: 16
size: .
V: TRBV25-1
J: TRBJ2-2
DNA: TGTGCCAGCAGTGAACCGGGACAGGTCGACACCGGGGAGCTGTTTTTT
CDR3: CASSEPGQVDTGELFF

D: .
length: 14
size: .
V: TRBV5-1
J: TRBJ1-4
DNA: TGCGCCAGCAGACGGACTGTCCGTAATGAAAAACTGTTTTTT
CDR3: CASRRTVRNEKLFF

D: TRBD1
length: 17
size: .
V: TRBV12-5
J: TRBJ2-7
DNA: TGTGCTAGTGGTTTGTTTTTTGGGACAGGGAGCTCCTACGAGCAGTACTTC
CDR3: CASGLFFGTGSSYEQYF

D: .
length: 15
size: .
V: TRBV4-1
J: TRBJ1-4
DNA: TGCGCCAGCAGCCACGGGGGGGCCGGGGAGGAAAAACTGTTTTTT
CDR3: CASSHGGAGEEKLFF

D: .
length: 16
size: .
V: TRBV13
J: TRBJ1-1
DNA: TGTGCCAGCAGCTTGAGGCACGGGACAAATTTTGCTGAAGCTTTCTTT
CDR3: CASSLRHGTNFAEAFF

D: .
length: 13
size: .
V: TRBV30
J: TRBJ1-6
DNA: TGTGCCTGGAGTGAAGGGAGTGATTCACCCCTCCACTTT
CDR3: CAWSEGSDSPLHF

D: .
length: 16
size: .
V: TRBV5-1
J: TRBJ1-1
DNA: TGCGCCAGCAGCTTGGACACGGGGATTGCGAACACTGAAGCTTTCTTT
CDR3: CASSLDTGIANTEAFF

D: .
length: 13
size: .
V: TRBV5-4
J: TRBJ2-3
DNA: TGTGCCAGCAGCTTGAGCAACACAGATACGCAGTATTTT
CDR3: CASSLSNTDTQYF

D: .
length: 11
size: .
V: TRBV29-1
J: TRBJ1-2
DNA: TGCAGCATTAGGGAGGACTATGGCTACACCTTC
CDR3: CSIREDYGYTF

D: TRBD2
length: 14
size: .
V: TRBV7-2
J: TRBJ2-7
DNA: TGTGCCAGCAACACCGGCGGGAGCTCCTACGAGCAGTACTTC
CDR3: CASNTGGSSYEQYF

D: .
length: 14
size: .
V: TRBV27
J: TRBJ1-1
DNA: TGTGCCAGCAGTTTATCGTTCGGGTTCTCTGAAGCTTTCTTT
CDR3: CASSLSFGFSEAFF

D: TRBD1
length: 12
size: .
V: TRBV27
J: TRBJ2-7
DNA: TGTGCCAGCGCCACAGGGGGCGACGAGCAGTACTTC
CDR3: CASATGGDEQYF

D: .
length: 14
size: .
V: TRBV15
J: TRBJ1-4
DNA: TGTGCCACCAGCGGACTAGCGGGCAATGAAAAACTGTTTTTT
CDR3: CATSGLAGNEKLFF

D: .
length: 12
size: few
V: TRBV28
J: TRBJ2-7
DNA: TGTGCCACCTCAACAGGGTCCTACGAGCAGTACTTC
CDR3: CATSTGSYEQYF

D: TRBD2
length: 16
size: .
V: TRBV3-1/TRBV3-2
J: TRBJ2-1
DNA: TGTGCCAGCAGCCAAGACTGGCGGGGGGTAAACAATGAGCAGTTCTTC
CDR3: CASSQDWRGVNNEQFF

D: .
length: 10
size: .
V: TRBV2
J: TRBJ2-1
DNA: TGTGCCAGCAGTGCGTATGAGCAGTTCTTC
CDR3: CASSAYEQFF

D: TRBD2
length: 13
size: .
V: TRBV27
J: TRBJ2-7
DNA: TGTGCCAGCCAGGGACTAGCGGGGGGCGATCCCCGCTTC
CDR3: CASQGLAGGDPRF

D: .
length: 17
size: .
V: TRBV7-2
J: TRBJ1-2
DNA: TGTGCCAGCAGCTTAGTTATCACCCAGGGCGCCTCCTATGGCTACACCTTC
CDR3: CASSLVITQGASYGYTF

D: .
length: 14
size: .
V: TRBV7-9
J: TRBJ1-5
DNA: TGTGCCAGCAGCTTCGACAGTAGCAATCAGCCCCAGCATTTT
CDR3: CASSFDSSNQPQHF

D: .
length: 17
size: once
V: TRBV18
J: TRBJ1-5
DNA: TGTGCCAGCTCACCCTCCCCGTTGACAGATAGCAATCAGCCCCAGCATTTT
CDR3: CASSPSPLTDSNQPQHF

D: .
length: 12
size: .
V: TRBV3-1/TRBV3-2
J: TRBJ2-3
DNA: TGTGCCAGCAGCCAGAGCTCGTGGACGCAGTATTTT
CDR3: CASSQSSWTQYF

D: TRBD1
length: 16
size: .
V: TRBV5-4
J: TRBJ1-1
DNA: TGTGCCAGCAGCTCGAGGACAGGGGGTACGAACACTGAAGCTTTCTTT
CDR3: CASSSRTGGTNTEAFF

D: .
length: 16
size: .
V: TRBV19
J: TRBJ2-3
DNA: TGTGCCAGTAGTATCCGAAGCGGGTCGGGCACAGATACGCAGTATTTT
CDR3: CASSIRSGSGTDTQYF

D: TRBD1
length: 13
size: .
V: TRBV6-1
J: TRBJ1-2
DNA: TGTGCCAGCAGTGATGGACAGGGCCATGGCTACACCTTC
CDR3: CASSDGQGHGYTF

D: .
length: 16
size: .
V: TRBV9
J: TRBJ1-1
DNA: TGTGCCAGCAGCATGGGGGGTGGTCCCTCAAACACTGAAGCTTTCTTT
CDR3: CASSMGGGPSNTEAFF

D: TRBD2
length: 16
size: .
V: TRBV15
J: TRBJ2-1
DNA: TGTGCCACCAGCAGAGATAAGGCGGGAGGGCCGGGTGAGCAGTTCTTC
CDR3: CATSRDKAGGPGEQFF

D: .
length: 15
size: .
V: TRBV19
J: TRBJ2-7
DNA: TGTGCCAGTAGTATGGGCCTGAAGATCTCCTACGAGCAGTACTTC
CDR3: CASSMGLKISYEQYF

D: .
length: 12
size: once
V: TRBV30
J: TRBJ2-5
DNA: TGTGCCTGGAGTCTGGCTCAAGAGACCCAGTACTTC
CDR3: CAWSLAQETQYF

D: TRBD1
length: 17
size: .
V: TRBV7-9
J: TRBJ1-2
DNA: TGTGCCAGCAGCATCCGGGACAGGCACAAAGCTAACTATGGCTACACCTTC
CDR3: CASSIRDRHKANYGYTF

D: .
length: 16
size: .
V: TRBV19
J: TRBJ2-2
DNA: TGTGCCAGTAGTATAGTCAGGGGTGGTAACACCGGGGAGCTGTTTTTT
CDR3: CASSIVRGGNTGELFF

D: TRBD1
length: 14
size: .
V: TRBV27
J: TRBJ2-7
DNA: TGTGCCAGCAGTGGAAAAACAGGGGTCTACGAGCAGTACTTC
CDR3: CASSGKTGVYEQYF

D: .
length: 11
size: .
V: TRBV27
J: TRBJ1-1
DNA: TGTGCCAGCAGTTCGGGGGTACACGCTTTCTTT
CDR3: CASSSGVHAFF

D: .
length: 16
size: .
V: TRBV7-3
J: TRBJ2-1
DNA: TGTGCCAGCAGCTTCACTAGTGGGGGGGCCAGGAATGAGCAGTTCTTC
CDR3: CASSFTSGGARNEQFF

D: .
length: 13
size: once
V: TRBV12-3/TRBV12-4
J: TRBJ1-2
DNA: TGTGCCAGCAGGGCGGGCGGGGGCTATGGCTACACCTTC
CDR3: CASRAGGGYGYTF

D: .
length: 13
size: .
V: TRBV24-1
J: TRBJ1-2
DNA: TGTGCCACCAGTACGAGGGCTAACTATGGCTACACCTTC
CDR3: CATSTRANYGYTF

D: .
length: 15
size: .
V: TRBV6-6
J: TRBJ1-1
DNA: TGTGCCAGCAGATTGGAGGGGACTTCGAACACTGAAGCTTTCTTT
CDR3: CASRLEGTSNTEAFF

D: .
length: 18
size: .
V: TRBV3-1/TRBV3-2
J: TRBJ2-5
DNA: TGTGCCAGCAGCCACCGGGGCGGGGTTGGAAGCCTCCAAGAGACCCAGTACTTC
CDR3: CASSHRGGVGSLQETQYF

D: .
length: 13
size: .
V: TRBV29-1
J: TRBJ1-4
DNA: TGCAGCGCTGCACTTGCAACTAATGAAAAACTGTTTTTT
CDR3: CSAALATNEKLFF

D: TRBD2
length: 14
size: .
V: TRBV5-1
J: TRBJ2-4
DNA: TGCGCCAGCAGCTTGCCGGGAGGGCAAAACATTCAGTACTTC
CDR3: CASSLPGGQNIQYF

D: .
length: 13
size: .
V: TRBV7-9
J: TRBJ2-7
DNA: TGTGCCAGCAGCCCACCCCTAGACTACGAGCAGTACTTC
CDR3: CASSPPLDYEQYF

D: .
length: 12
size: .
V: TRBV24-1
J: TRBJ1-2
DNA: TGTGCCACCATGGGGGGGATCTATGGCTACACCTTC
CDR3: CATMGGIYGYTF

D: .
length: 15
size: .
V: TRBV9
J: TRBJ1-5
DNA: TGTGCCAGCAGCGCCGGGGGAGGGGGAAATCAGCCCCAGCATTTT
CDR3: CASSAGGGGNQPQHF

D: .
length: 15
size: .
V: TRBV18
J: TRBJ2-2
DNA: TGTGCCAGCTCACCGGTACAGACCGACACCGGGGAGCTGTTTTTT
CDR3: CASSPVQTDTGELFF

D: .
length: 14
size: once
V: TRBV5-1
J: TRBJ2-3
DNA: TGCGCCAGCAGCCGGGGCGGGGTTTGGGATACGCAGTATTTT
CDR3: CASSRGGVWDTQYF

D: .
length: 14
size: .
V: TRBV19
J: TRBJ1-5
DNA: TGTGCCAGTAGTATAAGGGAGGGTGATCAGCCCCAGCATTTT
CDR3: CASSIREGDQPQHF

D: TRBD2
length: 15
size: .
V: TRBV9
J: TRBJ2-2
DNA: TGTGCCAGCAGCAACAGCGGGGGGGCGAGCGGGGAGCTGTTTTTT
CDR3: CASSNSGGASGELFF

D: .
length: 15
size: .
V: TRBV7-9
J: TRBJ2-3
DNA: TGTGCCAGCAGCGCTCGACAGGCCCGCACAGATACGCAGTATTTT
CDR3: CASSARQARTDTQYF

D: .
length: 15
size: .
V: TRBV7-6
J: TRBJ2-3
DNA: TGTGCCAGCAGCCGTGGAGTTCTCCCACACTATACGCAGTATTTT
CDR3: CASSRGVLPHYTQYF

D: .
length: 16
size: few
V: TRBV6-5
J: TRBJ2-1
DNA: TGTGCCAGCAGTTACTCTTTCACGGGAGCGGGCAATGAGCAGTTCTTC
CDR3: CASSYSFTGAGNEQFF

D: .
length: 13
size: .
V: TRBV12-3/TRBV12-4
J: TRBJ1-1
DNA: TGTGCCAGCAGCCCAAGCCGGGACACTGAAGCTTTCTTT
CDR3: CASSPSRDTEAFF

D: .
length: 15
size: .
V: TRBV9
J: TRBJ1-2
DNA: TGTGCCAGCAGCGCCCCGACAGGAGTTACCTATGGCTACACCTTC
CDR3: CASSAPTGVTYGYTF

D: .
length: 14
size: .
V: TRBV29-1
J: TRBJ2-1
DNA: TGCAGCGCCCAGGGGGGGCGGGAGGTGGGTGAGCAGTTCTTC
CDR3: CSAQGGREVGEQFF